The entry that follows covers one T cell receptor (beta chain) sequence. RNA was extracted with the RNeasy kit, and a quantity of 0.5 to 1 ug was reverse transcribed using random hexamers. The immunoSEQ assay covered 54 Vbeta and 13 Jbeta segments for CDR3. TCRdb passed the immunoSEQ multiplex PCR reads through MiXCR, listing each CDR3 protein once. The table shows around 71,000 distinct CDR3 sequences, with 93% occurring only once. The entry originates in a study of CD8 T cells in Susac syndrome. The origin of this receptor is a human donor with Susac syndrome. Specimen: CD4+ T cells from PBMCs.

The CDR3 loop reads CASSQELPPYANYGYTF. In nucleotides, the CDR3 is TGCGCCAGCAGCCAAGAGCTACCGCCCTACGCGAACTATGGCTACACCTTC. V usage is TRBV4-3 and J usage is TRBJ1-2, with no clear D. V gave up 0 bases and J gave up 2 bases, with 16 bases separating them. The CDR3 consists of 17 residues. CDR1 and CDR2 from the germline V gene are LGHNA and YSLEER.